This T cell receptor beta chain was identified during a study of T cells in Graves' hyperthyroidism and ophthalmopathy (dated by TCRdb to the late 2010s). In terms of the full investigation: Peripheral blood was collected at initial diagnosis, before any treatment. A discovery cohort of roughly 100 patients, 43 with Graves' ophthalmopathy and approximately 60 with stable Graves' hyperthyroidism, was used to find distinguishing TCR V-J signatures. Prospective prediction of ophthalmopathy was tested in an independent validation cohort of 18 to 20 hyperthyroidism patients and around 16 patients who later progressed to ophthalmopathy. For training and testing, the approximately 97 patients in the discovery cohort were randomly divided in a 7:3 ratio. In about six Graves' hyperthyroidism patients, the study also compared T-cell repertoires from thyroid tissue with T-cell repertoires from blood. Following sampling, methimazole starting at 30 mg daily was given to hyperthyroidism patients, and high-dose intravenous methylprednisolone was given to ophthalmopathy patients. The paper describes TCR Vbeta CDR3 sequencing of 140 or so peripheral blood samples, made up of about 41 ophthalmopathy patients, some 76 hyperthyroidism patients and 17 progressor patients. What the work shows at the level of the full study, not this receptor alone: In validation, the model predicted progression to ophthalmopathy with just under 71% sensitivity and around 72% specificity, a median of 6.5 months before onset. No statistical method was used to fix the sample size in advance, and group allocation was not hidden from the investigators. Ophthalmopathy was separated from stable hyperthyroidism by a 13 V-J signature model, with over 85% sensitivity and 81% to 83% specificity obtained in cross-validation and 80%/75% obtained in testing. Blood samples also contained most of the expanded thyroid clonotypes (frequency above 0.001), which suggests that blood repertoires may reflect thyroid immune responses.

With regard to this clonotype: Its specific antigen is unknown. The sample holds no much larger clone one base away, and base qualities are not on file.

Stable Graves' hyperthyroidism was defined as the absence of progression to ophthalmopathy over 18 months of follow-up. Hyperthyroidism patients were newly diagnosed, with disease duration under 2 months, and aged 18 to 65 years. Exclusion was applied to patients with uncontrolled infections, other autoimmune diseases, pregnancy or lactation. Diagnoses were established on the basis of clinical symptoms, serum thyroxine and TRAb, thyroid ultrasound, and orbital computed tomography. PBMCs were isolated from about 9 ml of fresh peripheral blood by Ficoll-Paque density gradient centrifugation. Trizol reagent was used to extract total RNA, and RNA quality was then checked on an Agilent 2100 Bioanalyzer. TCR beta CDR3 regions were amplified from RNA transcripts. For the first round of RT-PCR on the TCR CDR3, the HTBI primer set was used together with the Qiagen OneStep RT-PCR kit. Libraries were constructed in a second round of multiplex PCR, after which size selection and purification were carried out. The libraries were sequenced on an Illumina HiSeq2000 using paired-end 100 bp reads. For the original study's pipeline: SOAPnuke was used to process the raw data, removing reads that contained adapters or uncalled bases, had a mean Phred below 15, or lacked an exact match to the constant primer or identifier. COPE v1.2.5 was used to merge the high-quality paired reads, and each unique nucleotide sequence was defined as a clonotype. Clonotypes were aligned to IMGT TRBV, TRBD and TRBJ reference segments using MiTCR v1.1. The analysis included only V-J combinations with a frequency above 0.0001, which together covered more than 99% of the repertoires. A TCS score was defined as the ratio between F50 (clonal expansion) and ExV (chaos), using BLOSUM62-based TCRdist between CDR3 peptides within each V-J. Welch's t-statistics and random forest reduced 500 to 550 V-J features to about 13, which were used in a naive Bayes classifier (R e1071). TCRdb reanalyzed the raw reads on its own, using fastp at Q25 for trimming and MiXCR for clone calling, and kept in-frame beta chains. CDR3 protein duplicates are merged, each entry listing the most common genes and DNA. The authors' filters were not applied to this entry. The sample has some 500,000 distinct CDR3 sequences on record, around 14% of them singletons. About 17% of the sample is taken by the ten largest.

This TCR derives from a woman aged 18-30 years with Graves' hyperthyroidism. Sequencing used blood.

At the DNA level, the sequence is TGTGCCAGCAGCAGCAGAGCGAACACCGGGGAGCTGTTTTTT. It codes for CASSSRANTGELFF. The rearrangement combines TRBV11-2 with TRBJ2-2, with the D segment identity uncertain. In the germline V gene, CDR1 corresponds to SGHAT and CDR2 to FQNNGV. Deletion took 5 bases off V and 0 bases off J, with a span of 7 bases between the germline ends. Its CDR3 holds 14 amino acids, cysteine through phenylalanine. Only CDR3 DNA remains: 42 bases, in frame from the first base.